This TCR beta chain comes out of a study of brain T cells in children with intractable seizures. Of note for this clone: Its antigen is still unknown.

Here immunoSEQ multiplex PCR was the method, and the copy in TCRdb shows in-frame clones only, minus some. The data contain under 150,000 clones, roughly 94% of them seen just once; the ten biggest clones take up around 4%. General observations from the study: Pre-surgery blood may have been undersampled, hiding some clones.

This CDR3 spans 15 amino acids. Germline values: CDR1 SGHTA, CDR2 FQGTGA. Trimming took off 4 bases at V and 3 bases at J, with 12 bases between the two ends. The chain links TRBV7-3 to TRBJ2-2, with D uncertain. This sample comprised peripheral blood, obtained at surgery. This clonotype originated in a boy less than two years old with hemimegalencephaly and intractable seizures. The CDR3 DNA is TGTGCCAGCAGCTCCCGGGCTGGGTACACCGGGGAGCTGTTTTTT. Translating gives CASSSRAGYTGELFF.